The clone carrying this TCR beta chain was seen just once. Some clones are missing from TCRdb's copy, which holds only in-frame ones; the method was immunoSEQ multiplex PCR. The sample holds approximately 580,000 clones, about 84% seen once. The germline V gene encodes CDR1 MNHEY and CDR2 SMNVEV (reference sequence). The V end lost 5 bases, the J end lost 0 bases, and 11 bases lay between the germline ends. The CDR3 has 15 residues. The data belong to a study of shared T cell receptors in the human thymus. The same data also went into a second study, on human thymus T cells. Per that study: Thymic tissue was derived from resections collected during corrective heart surgery. Related work found strong thymic repertoire overlap between unrelated individuals.

The chain uses TRBV27 and TRBJ1-5; D gene unclear. The receptor was isolated from a boy younger than two with a congenital heart defect. Sample: thymocytes. The CDR3 here is CASSREPVSNQPQHF. In nucleotides, the CDR3 is TGTGCCAGCAGTCGCGAGCCCGTTAGCAATCAGCCCCAGCATTTT.